The 3 T cell receptor beta chains reported below all come from one sample, sequenced in a study of control samples from healthy donors and cancer patients. Repertoires were generated with immunoSEQ multiplex PCR, while TCRdb's copy carries only in-frame clones and drops some. The data show 60,000 to 85,000 clones, with 85% to 95% seen just once and approximately 6% held by the top ten. Sequenced material: blood. The source is a woman in her fifties or sixties in good health.

V and J are TRBV10-3 and TRBJ1-1; tentatively, D is TRBD1 (5 bases). The CDR3 covers 12 residues. Germline V lookup: CDR1 ENHRY, CDR2 SYGVKD. Trimming stripped 6 bases from V and 1 base from J, with 6 bases between. The CDR3 nucleotides are TGTGCCATCAGCGGGGGGAACACTGAAGCTTTCTTT. Its protein is CAISGGNTEAFF.

This chain joins TRBV6-1 and TRBJ2-2; 15 bases map to TRBD2. The V gene end was trimmed by 4 bases and the J gene end by 6 bases; junction bases not matched to a gene: 3. CDR3 length: 16 amino acids. Germline V gives CDR1 MNHNS, CDR2 SASEGT. CDR3 sequence reads: CASSAGLAGGAGELFF. Here the CDR3 DNA reads TGTGCCAGCAGTGCCGGACTAGCGGGAGGGGCCGGGGAGCTGTTTTTT.

This chain joins TRBV29-1 and TRBJ2-1; 10 nucleotides match TRBD2. The CDR3 length is 12 residues. Germline assignment: CDR1 SQVTM and CDR2 ANQGSEA. The V gene end was trimmed by 7 bases and the J gene end by 11 bases; junction bases not matched to a gene: 8. Here the CDR3 reads CSDIGLAEQQFF. CDR3 sequence (DNA): TGCAGCGACATAGGACTAGCGGAACAGCAGTTCTTC.